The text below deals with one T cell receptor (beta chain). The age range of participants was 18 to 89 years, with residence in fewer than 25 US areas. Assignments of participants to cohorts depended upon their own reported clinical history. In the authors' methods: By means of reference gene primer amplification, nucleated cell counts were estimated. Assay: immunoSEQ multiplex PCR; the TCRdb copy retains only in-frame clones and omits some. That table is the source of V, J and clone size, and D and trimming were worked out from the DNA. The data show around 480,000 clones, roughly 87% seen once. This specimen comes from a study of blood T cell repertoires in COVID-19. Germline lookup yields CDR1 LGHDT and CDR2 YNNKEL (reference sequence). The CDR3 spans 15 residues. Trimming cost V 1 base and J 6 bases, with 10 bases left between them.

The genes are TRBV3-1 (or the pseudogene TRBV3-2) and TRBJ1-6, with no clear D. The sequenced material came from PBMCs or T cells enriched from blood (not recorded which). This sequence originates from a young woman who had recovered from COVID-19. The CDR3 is CASSQGTETNSPLHF. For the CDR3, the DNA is TGTGCCAGCAGCCAAGGAACAGAGACTAATTCACCCCTCCACTTT.